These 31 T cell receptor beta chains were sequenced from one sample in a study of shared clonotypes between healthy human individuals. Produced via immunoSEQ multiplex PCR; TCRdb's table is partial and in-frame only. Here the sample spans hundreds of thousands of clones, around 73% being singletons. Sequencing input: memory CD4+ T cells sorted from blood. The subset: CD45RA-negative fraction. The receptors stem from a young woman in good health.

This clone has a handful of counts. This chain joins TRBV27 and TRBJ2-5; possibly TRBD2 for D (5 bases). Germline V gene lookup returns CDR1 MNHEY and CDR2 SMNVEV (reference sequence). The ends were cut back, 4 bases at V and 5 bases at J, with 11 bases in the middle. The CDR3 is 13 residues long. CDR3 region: CASSWASTETQYF. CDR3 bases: TGTGCCAGCAGTTGGGCTAGCACCGAGACCCAGTACTTC.

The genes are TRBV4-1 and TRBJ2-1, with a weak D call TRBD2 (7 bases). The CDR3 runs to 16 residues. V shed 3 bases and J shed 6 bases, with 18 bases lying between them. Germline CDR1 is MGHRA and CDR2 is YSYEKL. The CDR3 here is CASSHGGLGGVNEQFF. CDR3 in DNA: TGCGCCAGCAGCCATGGGGGGCTGGGAGGGGTCAATGAGCAGTTCTTC.

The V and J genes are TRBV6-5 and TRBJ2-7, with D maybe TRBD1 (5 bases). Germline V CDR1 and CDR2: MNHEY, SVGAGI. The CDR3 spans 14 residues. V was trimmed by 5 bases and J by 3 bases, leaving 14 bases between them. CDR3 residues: CASSISGANYEQYF. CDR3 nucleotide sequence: TGTGCCAGCAGTATAAGTGGGGCGAACTACGAGCAGTACTTC.

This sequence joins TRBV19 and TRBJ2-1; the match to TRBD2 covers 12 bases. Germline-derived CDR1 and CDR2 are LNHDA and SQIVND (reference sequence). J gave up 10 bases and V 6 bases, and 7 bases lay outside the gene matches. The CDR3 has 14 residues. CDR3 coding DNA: TGTGCCAGTAGGAGACTAGCGGGAGCAGGGGAGCAGTTCTTC. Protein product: CASRRLAGAGEQFF.

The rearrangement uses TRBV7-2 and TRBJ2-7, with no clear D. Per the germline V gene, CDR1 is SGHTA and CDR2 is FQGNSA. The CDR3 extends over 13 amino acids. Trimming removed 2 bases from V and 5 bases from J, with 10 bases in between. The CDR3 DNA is TGTGCCAGCAGCTTAAGGCCAACCCACGAGCAGTACTTC. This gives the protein CASSLRPTHEQYF. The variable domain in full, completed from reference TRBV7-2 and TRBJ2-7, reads GAGVSQSPSNKVTEKGKDVELRCDPISGHTALYWYRQSLGQGLEFLIYFQGNSAPDKSGLPSDRFSAERTGGSVSTLTIQRTQQEDSAVYLCASSLRPTHEQYFGPGTRLTVT.

Written as DNA, the CDR3 is TGTGCCAGCAGCAAACCGGGACAGGGGCTTAATGAAAAACTGTTTTTT. This gives the protein CASSKPGQGLNEKLFF. V is TRBV25-1 and J is TRBJ1-4, with 10 positions matching TRBD1. This CDR3 is 16 amino acids long. Germline loops: CDR1 MGHDK, CDR2 SYGVNS. Trimming removed 6 bases from V and 4 bases from J; junction bases left unmatched: 8.

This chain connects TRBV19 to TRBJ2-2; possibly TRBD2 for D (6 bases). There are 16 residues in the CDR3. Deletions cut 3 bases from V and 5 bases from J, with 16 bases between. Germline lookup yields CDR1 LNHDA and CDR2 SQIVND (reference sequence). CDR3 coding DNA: TGTGCCAGTAGTATGTCGTGGGGGAGCGGGACCGGGGAGCTGTTTTTT. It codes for CASSMSWGSGTGELFF.

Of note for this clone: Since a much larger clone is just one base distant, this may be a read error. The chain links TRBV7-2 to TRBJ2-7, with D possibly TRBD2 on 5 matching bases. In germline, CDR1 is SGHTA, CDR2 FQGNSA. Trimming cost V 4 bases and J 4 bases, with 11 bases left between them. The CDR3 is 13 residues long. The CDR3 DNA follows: TGTGCCAGCAGCTCCCAACGGGGTTACGAGCAGTACTTC. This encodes CASSSQRGYEQYF. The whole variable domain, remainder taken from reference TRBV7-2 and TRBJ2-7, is GAGVSQSPSNKVTEKGKDVELRCDPISGHTALYWYRQSLGQGLEFLIYFQGNSAPDKSGLPSDRFSAERTGGSVSTLTIQRTQQEDSAVYLCASSSQRGYEQYFGPGTRLTVT.

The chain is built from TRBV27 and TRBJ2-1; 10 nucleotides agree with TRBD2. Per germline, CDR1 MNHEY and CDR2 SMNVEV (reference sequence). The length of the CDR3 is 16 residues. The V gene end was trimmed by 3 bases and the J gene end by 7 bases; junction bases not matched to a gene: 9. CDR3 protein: CASSFSSGRARNEQFF. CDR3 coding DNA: TGTGCCAGCAGTTTCTCCAGCGGGAGGGCCAGGAATGAGCAGTTCTTC.

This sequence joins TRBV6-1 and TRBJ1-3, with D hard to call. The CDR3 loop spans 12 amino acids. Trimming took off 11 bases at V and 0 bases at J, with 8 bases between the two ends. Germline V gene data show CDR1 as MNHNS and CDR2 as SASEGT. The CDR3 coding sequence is TGTGCCGCAAGAAGCTCTGGAAACACCATATATTTT. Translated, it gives CAARSSGNTIYF.

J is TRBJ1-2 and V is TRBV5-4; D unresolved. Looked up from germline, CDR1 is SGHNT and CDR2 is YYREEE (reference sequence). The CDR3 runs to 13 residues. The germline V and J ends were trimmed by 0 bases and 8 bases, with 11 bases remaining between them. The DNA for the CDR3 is TGTGCCAGCAGCTTGGAAGGGATAGGAGGCTACACCTTC. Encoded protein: CASSLEGIGGYTF.

CDR3 nucleotides: TGCGCCAGCAGCCGGACGTCAGTTGAAGAGACCCAGTACTTC. Protein product: CASSRTSVEETQYF. The chain is built from TRBV5-1 and TRBJ2-5; D remains ambiguous. Per the germline V gene, CDR1 is SGHRS and CDR2 is YFSETQ. Deletions cut 4 bases from V and 3 bases from J, with 13 bases between. The CDR3 is 14 residues long.

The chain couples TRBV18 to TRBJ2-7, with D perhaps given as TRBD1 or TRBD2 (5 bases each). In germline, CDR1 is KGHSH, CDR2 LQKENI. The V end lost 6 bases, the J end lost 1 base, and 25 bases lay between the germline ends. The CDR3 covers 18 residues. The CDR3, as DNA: TGTGCCAGCTCGCAGCAATACGGGGCCGCGGACTTATCCTACGAGCAGTACTTC. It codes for CASSQQYGAADLSYEQYF.

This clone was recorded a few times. CDR3 amino acids: CASYKIGDRETQYF. DNA of the CDR3: TGTGCCAGCTATAAAATAGGAGATCGAGAGACCCAGTACTTC. V gene TRBV2 combines with J gene TRBJ2-5; D not resolved. V was pared by 8 bases and J by 4 bases, with 17 bases between. Germline CDR1 is SNHLY and CDR2 is FYNNEI. The CDR3 length is 14 residues. The whole variable domain, filled in from reference TRBV2 and TRBJ2-5, reads EPEVTQTPSHQVTQMGQEVILRCVPISNHLYFYWYRQILGQKVEFLVSFYNNEISEKSEIFDDQFSVERPDGSNFTLKIRSTKLEDSAMYFCASYKIGDRETQYFGPGTRLLVL.

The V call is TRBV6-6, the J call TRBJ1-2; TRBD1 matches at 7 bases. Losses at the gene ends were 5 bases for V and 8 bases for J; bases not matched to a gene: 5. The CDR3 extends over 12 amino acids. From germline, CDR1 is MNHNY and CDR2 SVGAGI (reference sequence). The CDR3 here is CASSGRGRGYTF. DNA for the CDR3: TGTGCCAGCAGTGGGAGGGGGCGAGGCTACACCTTC.

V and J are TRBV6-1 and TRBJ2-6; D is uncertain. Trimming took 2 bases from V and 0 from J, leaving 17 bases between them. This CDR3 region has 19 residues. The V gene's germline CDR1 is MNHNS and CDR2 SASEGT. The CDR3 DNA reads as TGTGCCAGCAGTGAACAAGTTTTCGGCCCCAGCTCTGGGGCCAACGTCCTGACTTTC. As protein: CASSEQVFGPSSGANVLTF.

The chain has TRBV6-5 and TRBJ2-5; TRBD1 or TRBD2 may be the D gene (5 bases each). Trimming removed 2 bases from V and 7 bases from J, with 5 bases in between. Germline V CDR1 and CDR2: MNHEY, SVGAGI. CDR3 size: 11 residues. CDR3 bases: TGTGCCAGCAGTTACGGGGGGACCCAGTACTTC. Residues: CASSYGGTQYF.

The CDR3 nucleotides read TGTGCCAGCAGTGTTGGACAGCAAGAGACCCAGTACTTC. This sequence encodes CASSVGQQETQYF. V is TRBV6-1 and J is TRBJ2-5, with a weak D call TRBD1 (6 bases). Looked up from germline, CDR1 is MNHNS and CDR2 is SASEGT. Between the trimmed V and J ends, which lost 4 bases and 2 bases, there was a span of 8 bases. CDR3 length equals 13 residues.

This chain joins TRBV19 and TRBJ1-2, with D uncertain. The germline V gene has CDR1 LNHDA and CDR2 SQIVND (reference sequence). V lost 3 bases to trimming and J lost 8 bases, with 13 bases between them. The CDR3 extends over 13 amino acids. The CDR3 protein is CASSIRQVQGYTF. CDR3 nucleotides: TGTGCCAGTAGTATCCGTCAGGTCCAAGGCTACACCTTC.

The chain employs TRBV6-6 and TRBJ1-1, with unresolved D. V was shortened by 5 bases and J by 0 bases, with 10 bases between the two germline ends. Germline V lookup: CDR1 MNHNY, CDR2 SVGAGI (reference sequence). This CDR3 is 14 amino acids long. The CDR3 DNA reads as TGTGCCAGCAGTCGCGGGGATATGAACACTGAAGCTTTCTTT. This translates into CASSRGDMNTEAFF.

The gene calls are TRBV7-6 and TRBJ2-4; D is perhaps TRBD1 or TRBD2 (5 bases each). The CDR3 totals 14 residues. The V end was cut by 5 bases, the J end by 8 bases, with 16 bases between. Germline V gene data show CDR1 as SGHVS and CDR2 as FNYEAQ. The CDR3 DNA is TGTGCCAGCAGCCCCCTGGGGGTCATCGACATTCAGTACTTC. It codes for CASSPLGVIDIQYF. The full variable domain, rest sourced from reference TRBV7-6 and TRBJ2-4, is GAGVSQSPRYKVTKRGQDVALRCDPISGHVSLYWYRQALGQGPEFLTYFNYEAQQDKSGLPNDRFSAERPEGSISTLTIQRTEQRDSAMYRCASSPLGVIDIQYFGAGTRLSVL.

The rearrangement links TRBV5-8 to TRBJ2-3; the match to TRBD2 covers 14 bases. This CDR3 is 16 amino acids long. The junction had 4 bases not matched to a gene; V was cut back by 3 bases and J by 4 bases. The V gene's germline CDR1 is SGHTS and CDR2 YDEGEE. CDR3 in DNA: TGTGCCAGCAGCTCGGGACTAGCGGGAGACGCAGATACGCAGTATTTT. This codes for CASSSGLAGDADTQYF.

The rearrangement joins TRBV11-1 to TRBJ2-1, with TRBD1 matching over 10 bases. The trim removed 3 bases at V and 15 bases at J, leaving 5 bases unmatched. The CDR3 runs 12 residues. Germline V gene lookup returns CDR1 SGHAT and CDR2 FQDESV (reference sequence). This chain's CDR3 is CASSFSTGGAFF. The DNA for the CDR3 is TGTGCCAGCAGCTTCTCGACAGGGGGCGCGTTCTTC.

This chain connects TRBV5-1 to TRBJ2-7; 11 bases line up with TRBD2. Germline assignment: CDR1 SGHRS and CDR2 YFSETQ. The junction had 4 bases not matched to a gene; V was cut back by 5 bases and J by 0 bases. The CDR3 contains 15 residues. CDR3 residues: CASSFTSGSSYEQYF. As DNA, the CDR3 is TGCGCCAGCAGTTTTACTAGCGGGAGCTCCTACGAGCAGTACTTC. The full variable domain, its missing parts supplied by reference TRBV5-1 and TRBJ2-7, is KAGVTQTPRYLIKTRGQQVTLSCSPISGHRSVSWYQQTPGQGLQFLFEYFSETQRNKGNFPGRFSGRQFSNSRSEMNVSTLELGDSALYLCASSFTSGSSYEQYFGPGTRLTVT.

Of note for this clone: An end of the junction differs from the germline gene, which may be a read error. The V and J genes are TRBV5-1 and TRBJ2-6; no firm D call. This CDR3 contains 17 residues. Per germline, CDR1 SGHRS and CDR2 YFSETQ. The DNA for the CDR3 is TGCGCCAGCAACTTGGAACCCAACACTCCTGGGGCCAACGTCCTGACTTTC. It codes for CASNLEPNTPGANVLTF.

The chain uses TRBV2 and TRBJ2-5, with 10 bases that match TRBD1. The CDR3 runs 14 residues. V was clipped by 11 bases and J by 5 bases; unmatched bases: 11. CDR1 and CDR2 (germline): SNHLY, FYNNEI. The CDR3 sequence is CAAAGQGLWETQYF. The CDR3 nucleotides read TGTGCCGCGGCGGGACAGGGGCTCTGGGAGACCCAGTACTTC.

The CDR3 here is CASRGGGVYNEQFF. Written as DNA, the CDR3 is TGCGCCAGCAGAGGCGGGGGCGTATACAATGAGCAGTTCTTC. This rearrangement joins TRBV5-1 to TRBJ2-1; weak D call: TRBD2 (7 bases). Trimming left V 5 bases short and J 4 bases short, with 13 bases between. Germline assignment: CDR1 SGHRS and CDR2 YFSETQ. The CDR3 has 14 amino acids. The full variable domain, completed using reference TRBV5-1 and TRBJ2-1, is KAGVTQTPRYLIKTRGQQVTLSCSPISGHRSVSWYQQTPGQGLQFLFEYFSETQRNKGNFPGRFSGRQFSNSRSEMNVSTLELGDSALYLCASRGGGVYNEQFFGPGTRLTVL.

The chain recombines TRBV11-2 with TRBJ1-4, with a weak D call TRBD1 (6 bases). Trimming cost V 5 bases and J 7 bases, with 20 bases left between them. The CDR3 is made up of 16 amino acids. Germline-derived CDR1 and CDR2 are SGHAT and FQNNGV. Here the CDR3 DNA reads TGTGCCAGCAGCGCCGCCCGGGGGCAGGGAGTTGAAAAACTGTTTTTT. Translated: CASSAARGQGVEKLFF.

The CDR3, as DNA: TGTGCCAGCAGTTTATTTCCGGTGTTTTCAGGAGGGGTGCTTACGAGGTCCTACGAGCAGTACTTC. Protein product: CASSLFPVFSGGVLTRSYEQYF. The rearrangement joins TRBV27 to TRBJ2-7; possible D gene TRBD2, 6 bases. Germline-derived CDR1 and CDR2 are MNHEY and SMNVEV (reference sequence). The CDR3 is made up of 22 amino acids. V gave up 1 base and J gave up 1 base, with 32 bases separating them.

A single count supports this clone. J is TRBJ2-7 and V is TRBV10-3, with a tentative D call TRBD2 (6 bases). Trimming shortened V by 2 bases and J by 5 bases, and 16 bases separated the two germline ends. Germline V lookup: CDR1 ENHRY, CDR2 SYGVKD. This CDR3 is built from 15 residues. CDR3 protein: CAISEGGDGVDEQYF. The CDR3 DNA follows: TGTGCCATCAGTGAGGGCGGGGACGGCGTAGACGAGCAGTACTTC.

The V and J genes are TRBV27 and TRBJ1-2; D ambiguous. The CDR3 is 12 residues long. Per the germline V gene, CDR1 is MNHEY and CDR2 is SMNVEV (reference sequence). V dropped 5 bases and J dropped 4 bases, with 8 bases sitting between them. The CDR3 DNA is TGTGCCAGCAGTGACCGCCCCTATGGCTACACCTTC. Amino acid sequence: CASSDRPYGYTF.